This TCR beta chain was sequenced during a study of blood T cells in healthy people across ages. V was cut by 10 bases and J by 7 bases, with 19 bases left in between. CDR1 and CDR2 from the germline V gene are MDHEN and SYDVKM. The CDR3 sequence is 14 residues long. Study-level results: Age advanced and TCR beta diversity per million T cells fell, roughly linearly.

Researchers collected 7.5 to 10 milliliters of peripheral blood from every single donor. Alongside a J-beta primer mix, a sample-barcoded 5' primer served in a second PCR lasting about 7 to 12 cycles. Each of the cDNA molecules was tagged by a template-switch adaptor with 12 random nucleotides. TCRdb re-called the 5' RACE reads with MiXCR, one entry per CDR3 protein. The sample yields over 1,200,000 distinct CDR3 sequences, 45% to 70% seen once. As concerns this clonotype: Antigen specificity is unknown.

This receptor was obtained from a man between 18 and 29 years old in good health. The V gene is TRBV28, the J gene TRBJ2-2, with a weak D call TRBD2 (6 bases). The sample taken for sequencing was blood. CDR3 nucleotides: TGTGCCACCTCTCAGGCGGGGAACTTCGGGGAGCTGTTTTTT. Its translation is CATSQAGNFGELFF. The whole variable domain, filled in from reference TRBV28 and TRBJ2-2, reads DVKVTQSSRYLVKRTGEKVFLECVQDMDHENMFWYRQDPGLGLRLIYFSYDVKMKEKGDIPEGYSVSREKKERFSLILESASTNQTSMYLCATSQAGNFGELFFGEGSRLTVL.